What follows are 14 T cell receptor beta chains derived from one specimen sequenced in a study of T-cell memory formation after mild COVID-19. Each CDR3 protein gets one entry after TCRdb re-called the 5' RACE reads with MiXCR. Here the sample spans nearly 250,000 distinct CDR3 sequences, just over 15% being singletons. What was sequenced was PBMCs or a T cell subset sorted from them (not recorded which). Source of these receptors: an adult woman who had mild COVID-19 (a few samples of this study predate the infection). Cell type and time point are not known.

In its sample, this clonotype was seen a few times. The rearrangement links TRBV5-1 to TRBJ1-3; perhaps TRBD1 as D (5 bases). V was clipped by 3 bases and J by 2 bases, with 12 bases between them. The length of the CDR3 is 15 residues. Germline V lookup: CDR1 SGHRS, CDR2 YFSETQ. The CDR3 region has the DNA TGCGCCAGCAGCTCCCTAGGGGAGACTGGAAACACCATATATTTT. This translates into CASSSLGETGNTIYF.

There are a few counts of this clonotype. The chain links TRBV10-3 to TRBJ1-6, with a weak D call TRBD1 (5 bases). V lost 1 base and J lost 6, with 10 bases in between. The CDR3 contains 15 residues. Looked up from germline, CDR1 is ENHRY and CDR2 is SYGVKD. The CDR3 is CAISEYDSGNSPLHF. CDR3 coding DNA: TGTGCCATCAGTGAGTACGACAGCGGTAATTCACCCCTCCACTTT.

This clonotype was counted between two and nine times. The chain joins TRBV7-2 to TRBJ2-7; 7 nucleotides line up with TRBD1. The length of the CDR3 is 13 residues. V was clipped by 8 bases and J by 2 bases; unmatched bases: 6. Germline loops: CDR1 SGHTA, CDR2 FQGNSA. CDR3 region: CASANRGTYEQYF. The CDR3 DNA reads TGTGCCAGCGCAAACAGGGGTACCTACGAGCAGTACTTC.

Comment on this clonotype: Compared with germline, one end of the junction differs, possibly owing to a read error. Here the CDR3 reads CASSTPGTSFYSW. The DNA for the CDR3 is TGTGCCAGCAGTACCCCCGGGACTAGCTTTTATTCTTGG. The chain links TRBV6-5 to TRBJ2-3; 9 bases fit TRBD2. The CDR3 has 13 amino acids. The germline gives CDR1 MNHEY, CDR2 SVGAGI.

This clonotype occurred a few times. The rearrangement links TRBV7-8 to TRBJ2-7, with TRBD1 matching over 8 bases. After removal of 3 bases from V and 6 bases from J, the junction contained 4 bases not matched to a gene. The CDR3 is 13 amino acids. CDR1 and CDR2 (germline): SGHVS, FQNEAQ. Here the CDR3 reads CASSLPGGGEQYF. The CDR3 coding sequence is TGTGCCAGCAGCTTGCCAGGGGGCGGCGAGCAGTACTTC.

J is TRBJ1-1 and V is TRBV7-3, with a weak D call TRBD1 (6 bases). This CDR3 has 16 amino acids. CDR1 SGHTA and CDR2 FQGTGA come from the germline V gene. V lost 5 bases and J lost 1, with 17 bases in between. The CDR3 loop is CASSPRGGFGNTEAFF. The CDR3 DNA follows: TGTGCCAGCAGCCCTAGGGGGGGGTTTGGGAACACTGAAGCTTTCTTT.

In regard to this clonotype: A much larger clonotype is one base distant, so this may be a read error. This chain joins TRBV20-1 and TRBJ1-5; 7 positions agree with TRBD1. V shed 5 bases and J 7 bases; nucleotides not matched to a gene: 11. There are 14 residues in the CDR3. Germline V lookup: CDR1 DFQATT, CDR2 SNEGSKA (reference sequence). The CDR3 nucleotides are TGCAGTGCTCTCACAGGGGTCGGGCGGCAGCCCCAGCATTTT. Amino acids: CSALTGVGRQPQHF.

V gene TRBV2 combines with J gene TRBJ1-5; tentatively, D is TRBD1 (5 bases). The CDR3 is made up of 15 amino acids. The germline V and J ends were trimmed by 2 bases and 3 bases, with 11 bases remaining between them. Germline V gene sequence: CDR1 SNHLY, CDR2 FYNNEI. The CDR3, as DNA: TGTGCCAGCAGTGAATGGTCGACAGCCAATCAGCCCCAGCATTTT. This codes for CASSEWSTANQPQHF.

This clonotype occurred many times. This chain connects TRBV19 to TRBJ2-1; D assignment may be TRBD1 or TRBD2 (5 bases each). CDR3 size: 14 residues. Trimming pared 5 bases from V and 2 bases from J, leaving 10 bases between. Per the germline V gene, CDR1 is LNHDA and CDR2 is SQIVND (reference sequence). The CDR3 DNA sequence: TGTGCCAGTAGTCCTGGGACCACCTACAATGAGCAGTTCTTC. Residues: CASSPGTTYNEQFF.

CDR3 in DNA: TGTGCCAGCAGTGTAACAGGGTTCGGCTACACCTTC. The encoded protein is CASSVTGFGYTF. The chain has TRBV12-3 or TRBV12-4 and TRBJ1-2, with D tentatively TRBD1 (6 bases). This CDR3 region has 12 residues. Trimming removed 5 bases at V and 8 bases at J, with 12 bases between.

This clonotype was observed a few times. The chain combines TRBV20-1 with TRBJ2-3, with 7 bases lining up with TRBD1. There are 15 residues in the CDR3. Germline lookup yields CDR1 DFQATT and CDR2 SNEGSKA (reference sequence). With 6 bases clipped from V and 2 bases from J, the junction kept 11 bases outside the gene matches. CDR3 sequence reads: CSAENRQGLTDTQYF. The CDR3, as DNA: TGCAGTGCCGAAAATCGACAGGGCCTCACAGATACGCAGTATTTT.

V is TRBV5-8 and J is TRBJ1-5, with D uncertain. V was trimmed by 5 bases and J by 5 bases, leaving 5 bases between them. There are 11 residues in the CDR3. Per the germline V gene, CDR1 is SGHTS and CDR2 is YDEGEE. DNA of the CDR3: TGTGCCAGCAGATTATATCAGCCCCAGCATTTT. Translating it yields CASRLYQPQHF.

This clonotype occurred many times. The chain couples TRBV12-3 or TRBV12-4 to TRBJ1-5; D might be TRBD1 (6 bases). Trimming removed 8 bases from V and 6 bases from J, with 11 bases in between. The length of the CDR3 is 12 residues. The CDR3 spells CASRRTVQPQHF. The CDR3 DNA reads as TGTGCCAGCCGTCGGACAGTTCAGCCCCAGCATTTT.

This chain joins TRBV4-2 and TRBJ2-6; no firm D call. Per germline, CDR1 LGHNA and CDR2 YNFKEQ. The V and J ends lost 0 bases and 1 base respectively, with 7 bases between them. The length of the CDR3 is 16 residues. The CDR3 loop is CASSQDLKSGANVLTF. The CDR3 coding sequence is TGTGCCAGCAGCCAAGATTTAAAGTCTGGGGCCAACGTCCTGACTTTC.